Following are 6 T cell receptor beta chains from one sample sequenced in a study of T cell responses to AZD1222 COVID-19 vaccine. Assay used: immunoSEQ multiplex PCR; TCRdb lists only in-frame clones, some missing. The sample lists roughly 120,000 clones; 86% were seen once. The starting material was peripheral blood, obtained on day 0 of AZD1222 vaccination. These receptors were taken from an adult in good health.

The chain has TRBV30 and TRBJ1-1; no definite D call. CDR3 length: 14 amino acids. The germline V gene has CDR1 GTSNPN and CDR2 SVGIG (reference sequence). V lost 0 bases and J 2 bases, leaving 10 bases between the germline ends. The CDR3 region has the DNA TGTGCCTGGAGTGTCGGACTGGTAAACACTGAAGCTTTCTTT. As protein: CAWSVGLVNTEAFF.

The chain has TRBV5-8 and TRBJ2-7; weak D call: TRBD1 (5 bases). CDR1 and CDR2 from the germline V gene are SGHTS and YDEGEE. Trimming took off 6 bases at V and 3 bases at J, with 13 bases between the two ends. This CDR3 is built from 13 residues. This CDR3 is CASTVGASYEQYF. The CDR3 nucleotides are TGTGCCAGCACCGTTGGGGCTAGCTACGAGCAGTACTTC. Using reference TRBV5-8 and TRBJ2-7 for the parts outside the CDR3, the full variable domain is EAGVTQSPTHLIKTRGQQATLRCSPISGHTSVYWYQQALGLGLQFLLWYDEGEERNRGNFPPRFSGRQFPNYSSELNVNALELEDSALYLCASTVGASYEQYFGPGTRLTVT.

The rearrangement joins TRBV24-1 to TRBJ1-5; D uncertain. The germline gives CDR1 KGHDR, CDR2 SFDVKD. The CDR3 runs 18 residues. V lost 2 bases and J lost 1, with 17 bases in between. The CDR3 region has the DNA TGTGCCACCAGTGATTCGTCCGCGCCGGGTGGAAGCAATCAGCCCCAGCATTTT. It is translated as CATSDSSAPGGSNQPQHF.

The chain recombines TRBV7-9 with TRBJ2-7; tentatively, D is TRBD1 (6 bases). CDR1 is SEHNR, CDR2 FQNEAQ, per germline (reference sequence). This CDR3 region has 15 residues. V was trimmed by 5 bases and J by 0 bases, leaving 14 bases between them. Here the CDR3 reads CASSDRTDSSYEQYF. CDR3 nucleotide sequence: TGTGCCAGCAGCGACCGGACGGACAGCTCCTACGAGCAGTACTTC. Together with reference TRBV7-9 and TRBJ2-7, the CDR3 gives the full variable domain: DTGVSQNPRHKITKRGQNVTFRCDPISEHNRLYWYRQTLGQGPEFLTYFQNEAQLEKSRLLSDRFSAERPKGSFSTLEIQRTEQGDSAMYLCASSDRTDSSYEQYFGPGTRLTVT.

The chain is built from TRBV5-1 and TRBJ1-4; D is undetermined. V was clipped by 4 bases and J by 4 bases, with 5 bases between them. The CDR3 runs to 12 residues. The V gene's germline CDR1 is SGHRS and CDR2 YFSETQ. CDR3 in amino acids: CASSGDNEKLFF. The CDR3 bases are TGCGCCAGCAGCGGGGATAATGAAAAACTGTTTTTT.

The rearrangement joins TRBV29-1 to TRBJ2-1, with 8 bases aligning to TRBD2. Trimming cost V 3 bases and J 3 bases; bases outside gene matches: 1. The CDR3 has 13 residues. The germline V gene encodes CDR1 SQVTM and CDR2 ANQGSEA. CDR3 bases: TGCAGCGTTGATAGCGGGATCTACAATGAGCAGTTCTTC. Its protein is CSVDSGIYNEQFF.